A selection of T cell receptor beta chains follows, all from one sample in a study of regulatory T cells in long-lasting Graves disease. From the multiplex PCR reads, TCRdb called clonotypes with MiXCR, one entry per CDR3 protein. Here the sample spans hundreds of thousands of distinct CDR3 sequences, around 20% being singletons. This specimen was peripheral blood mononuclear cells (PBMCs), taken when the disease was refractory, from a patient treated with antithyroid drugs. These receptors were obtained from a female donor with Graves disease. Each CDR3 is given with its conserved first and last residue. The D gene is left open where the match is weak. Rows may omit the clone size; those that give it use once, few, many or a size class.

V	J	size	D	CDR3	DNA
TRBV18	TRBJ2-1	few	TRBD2	CASSSTTGGSYNEQFF	TGTGCCAGCTCGTCGACTACGGGGGGTTCCTACAATGAGCAGTTCTTC
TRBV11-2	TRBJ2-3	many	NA	CASSYGGTDTQYF	TGTGCCAGCAGCTACGGCGGTACGGATACGCAGTATTTT
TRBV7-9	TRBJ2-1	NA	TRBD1	CASSLVQGAGNEQFF	TGTGCCAGCAGCTTAGTCCAGGGGGCAGGGAATGAGCAGTTCTTC
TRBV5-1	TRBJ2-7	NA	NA	CASSGTRREMGDYEQYF	TGCGCCAGCAGCGGAACACGTAGGGAAATGGGAGACTACGAGCAGTACTTC
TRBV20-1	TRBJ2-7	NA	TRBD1	CSAGTQGDEQYF	TGCAGTGCAGGTACACAGGGGGATGAGCAGTACTTC
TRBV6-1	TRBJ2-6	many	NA	CASSVGKGTGANVLTF	TGTGCCAGCAGTGTCGGGAAGGGAACTGGGGCCAACGTCCTGACTTTC
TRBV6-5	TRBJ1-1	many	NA	CASSYSAGGGTEAFF	TGTGCCAGCAGTTACTCAGCGGGGGGTGGCACTGAAGCTTTCTTT
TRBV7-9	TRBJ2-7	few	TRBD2	CASSLGPSGRSYEQYF	TGTGCCAGCAGCTTAGGCCCTAGCGGGCGTTCCTACGAGCAGTACTTC
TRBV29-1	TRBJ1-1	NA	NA	CSVGWGMSTEAFF	TGCAGCGTGGGCTGGGGGATGAGCACTGAAGCTTTCTTT
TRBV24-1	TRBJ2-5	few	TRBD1	CATSDRTGELGETQYF	TGTGCCACCAGTGATCGGACAGGGGAATTAGGAGAGACCCAGTACTTC
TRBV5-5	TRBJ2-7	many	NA	CASSPDSSSSYEQYF	TGTGCCAGCAGCCCTGACAGCTCCAGCTCCTACGAGCAGTACTTC
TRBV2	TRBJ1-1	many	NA	CASSRKADTEAFF	TGTGCCAGCAGTCGAAAGGCGGACACTGAAGCTTTCTTT
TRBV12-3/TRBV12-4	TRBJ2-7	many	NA	CASSLLGWGNEQYF	TGTGCCAGCAGTTTATTGGGGTGGGGAAACGAGCAGTACTTC
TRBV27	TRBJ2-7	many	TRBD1	CASKGQGPTEQYF	TGTGCCAGCAAGGGACAGGGTCCCACCGAGCAGTACTTC
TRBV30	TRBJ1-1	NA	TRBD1	CAWSTGTGLNTEAFF	TGTGCCTGGAGTACAGGGACAGGATTGAACACTGAAGCTTTCTTT
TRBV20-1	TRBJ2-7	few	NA	CSASTGSSYEQYF	TGCAGTGCTAGTACAGGGTCCTCTTACGAGCAGTACTTC
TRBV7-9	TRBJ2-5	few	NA	CASSLTTETQYF	TGTGCCAGCAGCCTCACGACCGAGACCCAGTACTTC
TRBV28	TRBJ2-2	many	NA	CASSRTVSTGELFF	TGTGCCAGCAGCAGGACCGTTTCGACCGGGGAGCTGTTTTTT
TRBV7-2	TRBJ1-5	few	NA	CASSLELGTFGGNQPQHF	TGTGCCAGCAGCTTAGAGCTAGGGACTTTTGGGGGCAATCAGCCCCAGCATTTT
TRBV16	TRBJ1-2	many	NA	CASSQSLYGYTF	TGTGCCAGCAGCCAATCCCTCTATGGCTACACCTTC
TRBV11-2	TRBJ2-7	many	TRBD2	CASSREAGGYEQYF	TGTGCCAGCAGCCGCGAGGCGGGAGGGTACGAGCAGTACTTC
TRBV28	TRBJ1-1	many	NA	CASSRGRGSTEAFF	TGTGCCAGCAGTCGAGGACGAGGATCCACTGAAGCTTTCTTT
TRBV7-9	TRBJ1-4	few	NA	CASSLGRGSSPTNEKLFF	TGTGCCAGCAGCTTAGGGAGGGGCAGCTCCCCAACTAATGAAAAACTGTTTTTT
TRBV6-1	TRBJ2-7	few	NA	CASSDLGGSYEQYF	TGTGCCAGCAGTGATTTGGGGGGCTCCTACGAGCAGTACTTC
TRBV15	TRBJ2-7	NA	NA	CATSRSSTGRAREQYF	TGTGCCACCAGCAGATCCAGCACAGGCCGGGCAAGGGAGCAGTACTTC
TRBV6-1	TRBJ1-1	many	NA	CASTTGGDDTEAFF	TGTGCCAGCACCACGGGAGGGGACGACACTGAAGCTTTCTTT
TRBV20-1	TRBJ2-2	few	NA	CSARVRPSGQTRSQQTTGELFF	TGCAGTGCTAGAGTCCGCCCTAGCGGACAGACGAGGTCACAACAAACAACCGGGGAGCTGTTTTTT
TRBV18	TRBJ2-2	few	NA	CASSGGLLNTGELFF	TGTGCCAGCTCCGGTGGACTGCTGAACACCGGGGAGCTGTTTTTT
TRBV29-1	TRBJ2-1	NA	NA	CSGRNLDYNEQFF	TGCAGCGGTCGGAATTTAGACTACAATGAGCAGTTCTTC
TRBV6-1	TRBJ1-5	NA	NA	CASTVGNNQPQHF	TGTGCCAGCACGGTTGGTAACAATCAGCCCCAGCATTTT
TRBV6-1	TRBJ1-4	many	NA	CASSPTVQPRKLFF	TGTGCCAGCAGTCCTACGGTACAGCCCCGAAAACTGTTTTTT
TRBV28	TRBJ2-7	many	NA	CASSPHPGAEQYF	TGTGCCAGCAGTCCACACCCAGGGGCCGAGCAGTACTTC
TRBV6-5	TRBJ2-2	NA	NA	CASSYSVGGLDTGELFF	TGTGCCAGCAGTTACTCTGTCGGGGGACTCGACACCGGGGAGCTGTTTTTT
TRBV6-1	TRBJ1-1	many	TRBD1	CASSEVNRGTEAFF	TGTGCCAGCAGTGAAGTAAACAGGGGGACTGAAGCTTTCTTT
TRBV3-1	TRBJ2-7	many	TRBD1	CASSPGQLQTYEQYF	TGTGCCAGCAGCCCGGGACAGCTTCAAACCTACGAGCAGTACTTC
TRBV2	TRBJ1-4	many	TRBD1	CASRKGTANEKLFF	TGTGCCAGCAGAAAAGGGACAGCCAATGAAAAACTGTTTTTT
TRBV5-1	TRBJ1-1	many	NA	CASSPRRAGMAAEAFF	TGCGCCAGCAGCCCCCGGAGGGCAGGGATGGCCGCTGAAGCTTTCTTT
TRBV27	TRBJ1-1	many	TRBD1	CASSSPGQGKGDTEAFF	TGTGCCAGCAGTTCACCGGGACAGGGTAAGGGGGACACTGAAGCTTTCTTT
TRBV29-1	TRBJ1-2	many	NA	CSVDAGDYGYTF	TGCAGCGTTGATGCGGGGGACTATGGCTACACCTTC
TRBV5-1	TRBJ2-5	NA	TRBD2	CASSLYRLAGGPIQETQYF	TGCGCCAGCAGCTTGTACCGACTAGCGGGAGGGCCGATCCAAGAGACCCAGTACTTC
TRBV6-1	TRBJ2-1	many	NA	CASSSGLSTFNEQFF	TGTGCCAGCAGTAGCGGACTTTCAACTTTCAATGAGCAGTTCTTC
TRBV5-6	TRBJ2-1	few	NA	CASSWGSEQFF	TGTGCCAGCAGCTGGGGTAGTGAGCAGTTCTTC
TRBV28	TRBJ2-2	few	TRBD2	CASSFRTSVITGELFF	TGTGCCAGCAGTTTTCGTACTAGCGTTATCACCGGGGAGCTGTTTTTT
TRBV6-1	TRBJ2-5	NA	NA	CASRLTGGQTQYF	TGTGCCAGCAGACTTACAGGAGGGCAGACCCAGTACTTC
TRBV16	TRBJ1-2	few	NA	CASSQFGRADGYTF	TGTGCCAGCAGCCAATTCGGCAGGGCGGATGGCTACACCTTC
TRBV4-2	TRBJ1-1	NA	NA	CASSQEADTEAFF	TGTGCCAGCAGCCAAGAAGCGGACACTGAAGCTTTCTTT
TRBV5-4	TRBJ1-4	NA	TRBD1	CASSDRQGIANEKLFF	TGTGCCAGCAGCGATCGACAGGGGATCGCTAATGAAAAACTGTTTTTT
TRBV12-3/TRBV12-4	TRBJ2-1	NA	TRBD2	CASSDQGGSSYNEQFF	TGTGCCAGCAGCGACCAAGGCGGGAGCTCCTACAATGAGCAGTTCTTC
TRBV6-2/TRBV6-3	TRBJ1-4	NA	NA	CASGSPWREMFF	TGTGCCAGCGGGTCCCCTTGGAGGGAAATGTTTTTT
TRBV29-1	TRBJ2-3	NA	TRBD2	CSVHASGRTDTQYF	TGCAGCGTGCATGCTAGCGGGAGGACAGATACGCAGTATTTT
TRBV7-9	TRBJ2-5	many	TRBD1	CASSLGDRDGQETQYF	TGTGCCAGCAGCTTAGGGGACAGGGATGGCCAAGAGACCCAGTACTTC
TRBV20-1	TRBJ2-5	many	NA	CSAEPKQFDKETQYF	TGCAGTGCCGAACCCAAACAATTCGATAAAGAGACCCAGTACTTC
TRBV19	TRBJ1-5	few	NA	CASRGGGSSNQPQHF	TGTGCCAGTCGAGGCGGAGGTTCTAGCAATCAGCCCCAGCATTTT
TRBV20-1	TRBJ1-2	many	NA	CSARRQIDNYGYTF	TGCAGTGCTAGAAGACAGATAGATAACTATGGCTACACCTTC
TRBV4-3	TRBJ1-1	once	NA	CASSQVRFDSGAEAFF	TGCGCCAGCAGCCAAGTTAGGTTCGACAGCGGCGCTGAAGCTTTCTTT
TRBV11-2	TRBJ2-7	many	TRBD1	CASSFEQGAPYEQYF	TGTGCCAGCAGCTTCGAGCAGGGGGCCCCCTACGAGCAGTACTTC
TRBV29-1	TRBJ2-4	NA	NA	CSVEAHEHPRVTKNIQYF	TGCAGCGTTGAAGCACACGAACACCCAAGGGTTACCAAAAACATTCAGTACTTC
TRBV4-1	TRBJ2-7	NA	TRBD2	CASSQTGTSYEQYF	TGCGCCAGCAGCCAAACCGGGACTAGCTACGAGCAGTACTTC
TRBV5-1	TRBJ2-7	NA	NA	CASSPRGTNFYEQYF	TGCGCCAGCAGTCCGAGGGGGACAAACTTCTACGAGCAGTACTTC